The 20 T cell receptor beta chains given below trace back to one sample, sequenced in a study of T cell responses to AZD1222 COVID-19 vaccine (dated by TCRdb to the early 2020s). Library method: the immunoSEQ multiplex PCR assay. TCRdb provides this immuneACCESS table in a form limited to in-frame rearrangements. Some clones are lacking; in checked studies, under half of them reflect an unresolved V gene, and why the rest are absent is not known. This sample lists about 130,000 clones; roughly 88% were detected once. Approximately 1.1% of the sample rests with the top ten. Reading the label with the study, this specimen's time point is: about 28 days (+/-7) after the second vaccine dose. This sample comprised peripheral blood, obtained 28 days after the second AZD1222 dose. Receptors originate from an adult who received the AZD1222 COVID-19 vaccine.

The chain uses TRBV7-9 and TRBJ1-2; D remains ambiguous. Germline CDR1 reads SEHNR; CDR2 reads FQNEAQ (reference sequence). Deletions cut 5 bases from V and 4 bases from J, with 14 bases between. This CDR3 has 14 amino acids. CDR3: CASSRRDVIYGYTF. In nucleotides, the CDR3 is TGTGCCAGCAGCCGACGAGACGTAATCTATGGCTACACCTTC. Filled out from reference TRBV7-9 and TRBJ1-2, the complete variable domain reads DTGVSQNPRHKITKRGQNVTFRCDPISEHNRLYWYRQTLGQGPEFLTYFQNEAQLEKSRLLSDRFSAERPKGSFSTLEIQRTEQGDSAMYLCASSRRDVIYGYTFGSGTRLTVV.

This sequence joins TRBV6-1 and TRBJ2-4, with 10 bases lining up with TRBD1. Looked up from germline, CDR1 is MNHNS and CDR2 is SASEGT. CDR3 length: 14 residues. J lost 8 bases, V lost 2 bases, and 3 bases had no gene match. CDR3 in DNA: TGTGCCAGCAGTGAAAGGGACAGGGGAGACATTCAGTACTTC. As protein: CASSERDRGDIQYF.

The chain links TRBV20-1 to TRBJ1-4; 7 bases fit TRBD1. Losses at the gene ends were 3 bases for V and 1 base for J; bases not matched to a gene: 5. Germline lookup yields CDR1 DFQATT and CDR2 SNEGSKA (reference sequence). The CDR3 sequence is 15 residues long. CDR3 coding DNA: TGCAGTGCTAGTCCCCGACAGGGAACTAATGAAAAACTGTTTTTT. It encodes CSASPRQGTNEKLFF.

The gene calls are TRBV30 and TRBJ1-2; 9 bases are shared with TRBD1. The CDR3 is made up of 13 amino acids. J was trimmed by 8 bases and V by 0 bases; bases with no gene match: 4. Germline CDR1 GTSNPN, CDR2 SVGIG (reference sequence). CDR3: CAWSVLGTGGYTF. In nucleotides, the CDR3 is TGTGCCTGGAGTGTACTTGGGACAGGGGGCTACACCTTC.

The chain has TRBV5-1 and TRBJ1-5; D uncertain. CDR1 is SGHRS, CDR2 YFSETQ, per germline. V gave up 4 bases and J gave up 4 bases, with 12 bases separating them. The CDR3 sequence is 14 residues long. CDR3 region: CASSPVGSNQPQHF. In DNA, the CDR3 is TGCGCCAGCAGCCCGGTCGGGTCTAATCAGCCCCAGCATTTT.

This clone was found once. The V call is TRBV5-1, the J call TRBJ2-2; 11 bases line up with TRBD1. Germline V gene sequence: CDR1 SGHRS, CDR2 YFSETQ. CDR3 length equals 15 residues. J gave up 4 bases and V 3 bases, and 2 bases lay outside the gene matches. CDR3 amino acids: CASSSGTGGTGELFF. The CDR3 nucleotides read TGCGCCAGCAGCTCCGGGACAGGGGGCACCGGGGAGCTGTTTTTT.

The V call is TRBV23-1, the J call TRBJ1-4; D is perhaps TRBD1 (5 bases). TRBV23-1 falls under the ORF class, with uncertain function. V was shortened by 8 bases and J by 6 bases, with 16 bases between the two germline ends. The CDR3 loop spans 14 amino acids. CDR3 sequence: CASGRWLGDEKLFF. The CDR3 DNA reads TGCGCCAGCGGACGCTGGTTGGGGGATGAAAAACTGTTTTTT.

The chain joins TRBV13 to TRBJ2-3, with D unresolved. The CDR3 loop spans 15 amino acids. V was shortened by 3 bases and J by 1 base, with 11 bases between the two germline ends. Germline lookup yields CDR1 PRHDT and CDR2 FYEKMQ (reference sequence). CDR3 region: CASSFRQSGTDTQYF. In DNA form, the CDR3 reads TGTGCCAGCAGCTTCCGACAATCGGGCACAGATACGCAGTATTTT.

J is TRBJ2-3 and V is TRBV13, with 9 bases fitting TRBD1. The germline CDR1 and CDR2 sequences are PRHDT and FYEKMQ (reference sequence). Trimming cost V 4 bases and J 1 base; bases outside gene matches: 3. This CDR3 has 15 residues. CDR3 sequence (DNA): TGTGCCAGCAGCTACCGGGACAGGGGCACAGATACGCAGTATTTT. Encoded protein: CASSYRDRGTDTQYF. Full variable domain (remainder filled in from reference TRBV13 and TRBJ2-3): AAGVIQSPRHLIKEKRETATLKCYPIPRHDTVYWYQQGPGQDPQFLISFYEKMQSDKGSIPDRFSAQQFSDYHSELNMSSLELGDSALYFCASSYRDRGTDTQYFGPGTRLTVL.

The gene calls are TRBV19 and TRBJ1-4; 7 bases align to TRBD1. Germline CDR1 LNHDA, CDR2 SQIVND (reference sequence). V lost 6 bases, J lost 3 bases, and 7 bases stayed unmatched. This CDR3 comprises 15 residues. The CDR3: CASRRQGGPNEKLFF. The CDR3 region has the DNA TGTGCCAGTAGGAGACAGGGTGGGCCTAATGAAAAACTGTTTTTT.

This chain links TRBV5-4 with TRBJ2-3; perhaps TRBD1 as D (5 bases). The germline V gene has CDR1 SGHNT and CDR2 YYREEE (reference sequence). Trimming cost V 4 bases and J 0 bases, with 15 bases left between them. This CDR3 is built from 16 residues. As DNA, the CDR3 is TGTGCCAGCAGCCCGTCGATTGGGGCGAGCACAGATACGCAGTATTTT. Encoded protein: CASSPSIGASTDTQYF.

CDR3 nucleotides: TGTGCCAGCAACTTCCCACCGGGACAGGGGTTCTATGGCTACACCTTC. Protein sequence: CASNFPPGQGFYGYTF. The chain couples TRBV5-5 to TRBJ1-2; 10 nucleotides agree with TRBD1. Germline V gene data show CDR1 as SGHKS and CDR2 as YYEKEE (reference sequence). The CDR3 runs to 16 residues. V gave up 6 bases and J gave up 4 bases; unmatched junction bases: 12. Full variable domain (outside the CDR3, taken from reference TRBV5-5 and TRBJ1-2): DAGVTQSPTHLIKTRGQQVTLRCSPISGHKSVSWYQQVLGQGPQFIFQYYEKEERGRGNFPDRFSARQFPNYSSELNVNALLLGDSALYLCASNFPPGQGFYGYTFGSGTRLTVV.

The gene calls are TRBV7-8 and TRBJ1-1, with 10 positions matching TRBD1. This CDR3 is 16 amino acids long. With 5 bases clipped from V and 0 bases from J, the junction kept 6 bases outside the gene matches. Germline CDR1 SGHVS, CDR2 FQNEAQ. CDR3 region: CASSTGTGALNTEAFF. Here the CDR3 DNA reads TGTGCCAGCAGCACCGGGACAGGGGCTTTGAACACTGAAGCTTTCTTT.

The chain joins TRBV11-2 to TRBJ2-2, with D perhaps matching TRBD2 (5 bases). This CDR3 has 16 residues. The germline V gene encodes CDR1 SGHAT and CDR2 FQNNGV. The V end was cut by 3 bases, the J end by 1 base, with 12 bases between. CDR3 sequence: CASSFGVGVNTGELFF. For the CDR3, the DNA is TGTGCCAGCAGCTTTGGTGTCGGGGTGAACACCGGGGAGCTGTTTTTT.

The chain uses TRBV6-5 and TRBJ1-1; no clear D. This CDR3 is built from 15 residues. V was trimmed by 4 bases and J by 0 bases, leaving 12 bases between them. The germline V gene has CDR1 MNHEY and CDR2 SVGAGI. The CDR3 is CASSLDGLMNTEAFF. The CDR3 DNA reads TGTGCCAGCAGTTTAGATGGCCTCATGAACACTGAAGCTTTCTTT.

This sequence joins TRBV5-4 and TRBJ1-2; TRBD1 is a possible D gene (5 bases). The germline V and J ends were trimmed by 2 bases and 8 bases, with 19 bases remaining between them. The CDR3 sequence is 15 residues long. Germline CDR1 and CDR2: SGHNT and YYREEE (reference sequence). The CDR3 sequence: CASSFRGGGLGGYTF. The CDR3 DNA is TGTGCCAGCAGCTTCCGCGGCGGGGGGTTGGGCGGCTACACCTTC.

The V and J genes are TRBV7-8 and TRBJ2-5, with D unclear. The V and J ends lost 5 bases and 0 bases respectively, with 10 bases between them. This CDR3 contains 14 residues. Germline values: CDR1 SGHVS, CDR2 FQNEAQ. Here the CDR3 DNA reads TGTGCCAGCAGCGCGAATAGTTACCAAGAGACCCAGTACTTC. Amino acid sequence: CASSANSYQETQYF. Drawing the rest from reference TRBV7-8 and TRBJ2-5, the complete variable domain is GAGVSQSPRYKVAKRGQDVALRCDPISGHVSLFWYQQALGQGPEFLTYFQNEAQLDKSGLPSDRFFAERPEGSVSTLKIQRTQQEDSAVYLCASSANSYQETQYFGPGTRLLVL.

The rearrangement joins TRBV5-1 to TRBJ2-7, with TRBD2 identical over 8 bases. After removal of 4 bases from V and 1 base from J, the junction contained 7 bases not matched to a gene. Germline CDR1 is SGHRS and CDR2 is YFSETQ. This CDR3 is 15 amino acids long. DNA of the CDR3: TGCGCCAGCAGCACAGCTAGCGGGTTTTCCTACGAGCAGTACTTC. It codes for CASSTASGFSYEQYF. Based on the CDR3 plus reference TRBV5-1 and TRBJ2-7, the full variable domain is KAGVTQTPRYLIKTRGQQVTLSCSPISGHRSVSWYQQTPGQGLQFLFEYFSETQRNKGNFPGRFSGRQFSNSRSEMNVSTLELGDSALYLCASSTASGFSYEQYFGPGTRLTVT.

The rearrangement uses TRBV12-3 or TRBV12-4 and TRBJ1-5; 8 positions agree with TRBD1. The CDR3 is 13 amino acids. J was trimmed by 7 bases and V by 6 bases; bases with no gene match: 5. The CDR3 region has the DNA TGTGCCAGCAGCCCAGGGGGCTGGCAGCCCCAGCATTTT. As protein: CASSPGGWQPQHF.

The chain has TRBV29-1 and TRBJ2-7; D call uncertain. The V end was cut by 4 bases, the J end by 6 bases, with 16 bases between. From germline, CDR1 is SQVTM and CDR2 ANQGSEA. This CDR3 contains 13 residues. The CDR3 sequence: CSVVGPARPEQYF. CDR3 DNA: TGCAGCGTTGTCGGGCCAGCCCGCCCCGAGCAGTACTTC.